The clone carrying this T cell receptor beta chain was counted only a few times. This sample stems from a study of blood T cell repertoires in COVID-19. The table came from immunoSEQ multiplex PCR; TCRdb's copy has only in-frame clones and leaves some out. The data contain 250,000 or so clones, roughly 87% of them seen just once; the ten biggest clones take up 2% to 3%. Sequencing used PBMCs or T cells enriched from blood (not recorded which). This receptor was identified in a woman in her twenties or thirties with acute COVID-19.

CDR3 sequence: CASSLTGQGEAFF. Here the CDR3 DNA reads TGTGCCAGCAGCTTAACAGGGCAGGGTGAAGCTTTCTTT. This sequence joins TRBV11-2 and TRBJ1-1; a weak D match, TRBD1 (6 bases). Germline assignment: CDR1 SGHAT and CDR2 FQNNGV. Trimming cost V 2 bases and J 7 bases, with 11 bases left between them. The CDR3 runs 13 residues.